This T cell receptor beta chain was recorded in a study of cytomegalovirus exposure and HLA in healthy donors. Germline lookup yields CDR1 SGHTA and CDR2 FQGNSA. This CDR3 contains 15 residues. The trim removed 5 bases at V and 5 bases at J, leaving 8 bases unmatched. PCR amplification relied on 60 Vbeta primers (plus 13 Jbeta primers). TCRdb's copy holds only in-frame clones and misses some; the assay was immunoSEQ multiplex PCR. In the table there are some 190,000 clones, approximately 80% of which are singletons. This TCR was sampled from a male donor in good health and CMV-seronegative. This chain uses TRBV7-2 with TRBJ2-5, with TRBD1 identical over 10 bases. Material for sequencing was PBMCs. The CDR3 DNA follows: TGTGCCAGCAGCATGGGGGACAGGGGTAGGGAGACCCAGTACTTC. Encoded protein: CASSMGDRGRETQYF. Combining the CDR3 with reference TRBV7-2 and TRBJ2-5 gives the whole variable domain GAGVSQSPSNKVTEKGKDVELRCDPISGHTALYWYRQSLGQGLEFLIYFQGNSAPDKSGLPSDRFSAERTGGSVSTLTIQRTQQEDSAVYLCASSMGDRGRETQYFGPGTRLLVL.